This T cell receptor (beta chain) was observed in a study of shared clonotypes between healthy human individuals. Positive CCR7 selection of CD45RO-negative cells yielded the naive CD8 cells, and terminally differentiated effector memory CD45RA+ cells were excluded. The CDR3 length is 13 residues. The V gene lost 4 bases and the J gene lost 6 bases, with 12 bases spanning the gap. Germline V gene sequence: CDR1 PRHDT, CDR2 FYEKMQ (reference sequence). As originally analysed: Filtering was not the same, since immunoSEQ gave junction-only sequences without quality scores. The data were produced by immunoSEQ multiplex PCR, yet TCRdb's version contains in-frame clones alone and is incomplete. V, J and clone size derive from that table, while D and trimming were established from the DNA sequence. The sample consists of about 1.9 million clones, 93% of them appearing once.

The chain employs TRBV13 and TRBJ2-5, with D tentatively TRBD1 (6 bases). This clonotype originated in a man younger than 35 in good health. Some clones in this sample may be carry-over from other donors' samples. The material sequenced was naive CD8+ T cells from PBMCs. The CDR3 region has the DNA TGTGCCAGCAGCTCCGGGACATTGAAGACCCAGTACTTC. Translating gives CASSSGTLKTQYF.